These T cell receptor beta chains were read from a single sample in a study of post-analysis software for immune sequencing data. Each CDR3 protein gets one entry after TCRdb re-called the PCR reads with MiXCR. The sample holds some 700,000 distinct CDR3 sequences, 59% seen once. Sequenced input: blood. These receptors were obtained from a girl aged 2-15 years with multiple sclerosis. CDR3s include the opening cysteine and the closing phenylalanine or tryptophan. The D gene is left open where the match is weak. The size field is filled for only some rows; it gives once, few, many or a size class.

j_call	v_call	clone_size	d_call	cdr3_nt	cdr3_aa
TRBJ2-2	TRBV10-3	.	TRBD1	TGTGCCATCAGAGGCCAGGGGGCCGGGGAGCTGTTTTTT	CAIRGQGAGELFF
TRBJ2-5	TRBV28	.	.	TGTGCCCCCCCGGAGACCCAGTACTTC	CAPPETQYF
TRBJ2-7	TRBV10-3	few	.	TGTGCCATCAGTGAGTCAGGAGCAGGCTACGAGCAGTACTTC	CAISESGAGYEQYF
TRBJ2-3	TRBV5-8	.	.	TGTGCTAGCAGCTGGACCCGGACGGGAGATACGCAGTATTTT	CASSWTRTGDTQYF
TRBJ1-1	TRBV29-1	few	TRBD1	TGCAGCGTAGACAGGGCCCCGAACACTGAAGCTTTCTTT	CSVDRAPNTEAFF
TRBJ2-7	TRBV20-1	.	.	TGCAGTGCTAGGGGCCCGCTTACAAGCTCCTACGAGCAGTACTTC	CSARGPLTSSYEQYF
TRBJ2-7	TRBV29-1	.	.	TGCAGCGTTGATCGTAAGGGGCTAAGCGACGAGCAGTACTTC	CSVDRKGLSDEQYF
TRBJ2-6	TRBV29-1	few	TRBD1	TGCAGCGTCGACGACCGGGGACAGGGAGTATCTGGGGCCAACGTCCTGACTTTC	CSVDDRGQGVSGANVLTF
TRBJ2-3	TRBV14	.	.	TGTGCCAGCAGCCAAGATCTCGGGTCTACGCAGTATTTT	CASSQDLGSTQYF
TRBJ2-7	TRBV5-5	.	.	TGTGCCAGCAGCATCGGTGGGGCAGGGGCTACGTACTACGAGCAGTACTTC	CASSIGGAGATYYEQYF
TRBJ1-2	TRBV7-2	few	.	TGTGCCAGCAGCTTAGTAGTGGCTCTGGGGGCATATGGCTACACCTTC	CASSLVVALGAYGYTF
TRBJ2-1	TRBV20-1	.	TRBD2	TGCAGTGCTAGTCGCGGGACTAGCGGGAACAATGAGCAGTTCTTC	CSASRGTSGNNEQFF
TRBJ2-1	TRBV7-2	.	TRBD1	TGTGCCAGCAGCGCGACAGGGGGGGATGAGCAGTTCTTC	CASSATGGDEQFF
TRBJ2-2	TRBV5-1	.	TRBD2	TGCGCCAGCAGCTTGGGGGCCGGCGGGGGCACCGGGGAGCTGTTTTTT	CASSLGAGGGTGELFF
TRBJ2-5	TRBV12-3/TRBV12-4	.	.	TGTGCCAGCACGGGAAGTTTCGGTGAGACCCAGTACTTC	CASTGSFGETQYF
TRBJ2-7	TRBV7-2	few	TRBD1	TGTGCCAGCAGTCCGACCGGGACAGGGAACTCCTACGAGCAGTACTTC	CASSPTGTGNSYEQYF
TRBJ2-7	TRBV6-5	.	.	TGTGCCAGCAGTTACGGACGGGACCACTACGAGCAGTACTTC	CASSYGRDHYEQYF
TRBJ2-1	TRBV20-1	few	TRBD2	TGCAGTGCTAGAGACCTCTCTCCTAGCGGATGGTACAATGAGCAGTTCTTC	CSARDLSPSGWYNEQFF
TRBJ2-4	TRBV20-1	.	.	TGCAGTGCTACTTTACCGGGGCAGGTGGAAAACATTCAGTACTTC	CSATLPGQVENIQYF
TRBJ2-7	TRBV20-1	.	TRBD2	TGCAGTGCCGCCCTGGGAGGGCCGAAAAACGAGCAGTACTTC	CSAALGGPKNEQYF
TRBJ2-3	TRBV7-2	few	TRBD2	TGTGCCAGCACCTTAGTAGCGGGGGGGACAGATACGCAGTATTTT	CASTLVAGGTDTQYF
TRBJ2-1	TRBV4-2	.	.	TGTGCCAGCAGCCAAGAGTCCAGGGGAGTCTACAATGAGCAGTTCTTC	CASSQESRGVYNEQFF
TRBJ2-5	TRBV29-1	.	.	TGCAGCGTTAAGGGGAGGGGGTACCAAGAGACCCAGTACTTC	CSVKGRGYQETQYF
TRBJ2-1	TRBV7-9	.	.	TGTGCCAGCAAGAGTAAAGAGACCCAGTTCTTC	CASKSKETQFF
TRBJ2-7	TRBV10-2	.	.	TGCGCCAGCAACCCAGGGGACTCCTACGAGCAGTACTTC	CASNPGDSYEQYF
TRBJ1-5	TRBV7-8	.	.	TGTGCCAGCAGCTTAGCTTGGGACTCCCATCAGCCCCAGCATTTT	CASSLAWDSHQPQHF
TRBJ2-4	TRBV7-2	.	.	TGTGCCAGCAGCTTAGCGCTGGTGGGGGGGCGCATTCAGTACTTC	CASSLALVGGRIQYF
TRBJ2-5	TRBV7-2	.	.	TGTGCCAGCAGCTTAGTGTGGGCAAGACAAGAGACCCAGTACTTC	CASSLVWARQETQYF
TRBJ2-7	TRBV9	few	TRBD1	TGTGCCAGCAGCGTTACAGGGGTCGCCACCTACGAGCAGTACTTC	CASSVTGVATYEQYF